The 5 T cell receptor beta chains reported below all come from one sample, sequenced in a study of blood T cell repertoires in COVID-19 (dated by TCRdb to about 2020). Libraries came from the immunoSEQ multiplex PCR assay. TCRdb carries this immuneACCESS record with in-frame sequences only. Its versions omit some clonotypes, under half of them owing to an unresolved V gene in the studies checked, with the rest unexplained. In all, the sample holds over 250,000 clones, and approximately 93% of those were seen once. The top ten clonotypes cover 2% to 2.5% of the sample. Sequences were obtained from peripheral blood. The receptors stem from a woman in her thirties with COVID-19, enrolled during active disease.

This sequence joins TRBV28 and TRBJ2-3; TRBD1 agrees at 7 bases. Trimming took 2 bases from V and 1 from J; bases not matched to a gene: 6. The CDR3 contains 16 residues. Per germline, CDR1 MDHEN and CDR2 SYDVKM. The chain's CDR3 is CASSLRGLGGTDTQYF. Written as DNA, the CDR3 is TGTGCCAGCAGTTTAAGGGGGCTGGGTGGCACAGATACGCAGTATTTT.

This chain joins TRBV11-3 and TRBJ2-1, with a weak D call TRBD1 (5 bases). The V end lost 1 base, the J end lost 9 bases, and 10 bases lay between the germline ends. The CDR3 consists of 13 residues. Germline V gene sequence: CDR1 SGHNT, CDR2 YENEEA. The CDR3 DNA sequence: TGTGCCAGCAGCTTAGCCAGGGAAGGTGAGCAGTTCTTC. It is translated as CASSLAREGEQFF.

V is TRBV5-1 and J is TRBJ2-1; a possible D gene is TRBD2 (6 bases). The CDR3 runs 15 residues. Trimming removed 0 bases from V and 6 bases from J, with 13 bases in between. The germline V gene encodes CDR1 SGHRS and CDR2 YFSETQ. The CDR3, as DNA: TGCGCCAGCAGCTTGGGACTAGGCACTAGCAATGAGCAGTTCTTC. Translating it yields CASSLGLGTSNEQFF.

This chain connects TRBV11-2 to TRBJ1-2; the D gene is possibly TRBD1 (6 bases). This CDR3 is built from 13 residues. Germline assignment: CDR1 SGHAT and CDR2 FQNNGV. V was pared by 0 bases and J by 8 bases, with 10 bases between. The CDR3 loop is CASSLDAGEGYTF. The CDR3 DNA is TGTGCCAGCAGCTTAGATGCAGGGGAGGGCTACACCTTC.

This clone has only one observation. Relative to the germline gene, one junction end is altered; a read error may explain this. The rearrangement uses TRBV3-1 (or the pseudogene TRBV3-2) and TRBJ1-1; no reliable D call. The CDR3 spans 16 residues. Germline CDR1 reads LGHDT; CDR2 reads YNNKEL (reference sequence). This chain's CDR3 is CASSRTDGSMNAEAFF. As DNA, the CDR3 is TGTGCCAGCAGCCGCACAGACGGATCTATGAACGCTGAAGCTTTCTTT.